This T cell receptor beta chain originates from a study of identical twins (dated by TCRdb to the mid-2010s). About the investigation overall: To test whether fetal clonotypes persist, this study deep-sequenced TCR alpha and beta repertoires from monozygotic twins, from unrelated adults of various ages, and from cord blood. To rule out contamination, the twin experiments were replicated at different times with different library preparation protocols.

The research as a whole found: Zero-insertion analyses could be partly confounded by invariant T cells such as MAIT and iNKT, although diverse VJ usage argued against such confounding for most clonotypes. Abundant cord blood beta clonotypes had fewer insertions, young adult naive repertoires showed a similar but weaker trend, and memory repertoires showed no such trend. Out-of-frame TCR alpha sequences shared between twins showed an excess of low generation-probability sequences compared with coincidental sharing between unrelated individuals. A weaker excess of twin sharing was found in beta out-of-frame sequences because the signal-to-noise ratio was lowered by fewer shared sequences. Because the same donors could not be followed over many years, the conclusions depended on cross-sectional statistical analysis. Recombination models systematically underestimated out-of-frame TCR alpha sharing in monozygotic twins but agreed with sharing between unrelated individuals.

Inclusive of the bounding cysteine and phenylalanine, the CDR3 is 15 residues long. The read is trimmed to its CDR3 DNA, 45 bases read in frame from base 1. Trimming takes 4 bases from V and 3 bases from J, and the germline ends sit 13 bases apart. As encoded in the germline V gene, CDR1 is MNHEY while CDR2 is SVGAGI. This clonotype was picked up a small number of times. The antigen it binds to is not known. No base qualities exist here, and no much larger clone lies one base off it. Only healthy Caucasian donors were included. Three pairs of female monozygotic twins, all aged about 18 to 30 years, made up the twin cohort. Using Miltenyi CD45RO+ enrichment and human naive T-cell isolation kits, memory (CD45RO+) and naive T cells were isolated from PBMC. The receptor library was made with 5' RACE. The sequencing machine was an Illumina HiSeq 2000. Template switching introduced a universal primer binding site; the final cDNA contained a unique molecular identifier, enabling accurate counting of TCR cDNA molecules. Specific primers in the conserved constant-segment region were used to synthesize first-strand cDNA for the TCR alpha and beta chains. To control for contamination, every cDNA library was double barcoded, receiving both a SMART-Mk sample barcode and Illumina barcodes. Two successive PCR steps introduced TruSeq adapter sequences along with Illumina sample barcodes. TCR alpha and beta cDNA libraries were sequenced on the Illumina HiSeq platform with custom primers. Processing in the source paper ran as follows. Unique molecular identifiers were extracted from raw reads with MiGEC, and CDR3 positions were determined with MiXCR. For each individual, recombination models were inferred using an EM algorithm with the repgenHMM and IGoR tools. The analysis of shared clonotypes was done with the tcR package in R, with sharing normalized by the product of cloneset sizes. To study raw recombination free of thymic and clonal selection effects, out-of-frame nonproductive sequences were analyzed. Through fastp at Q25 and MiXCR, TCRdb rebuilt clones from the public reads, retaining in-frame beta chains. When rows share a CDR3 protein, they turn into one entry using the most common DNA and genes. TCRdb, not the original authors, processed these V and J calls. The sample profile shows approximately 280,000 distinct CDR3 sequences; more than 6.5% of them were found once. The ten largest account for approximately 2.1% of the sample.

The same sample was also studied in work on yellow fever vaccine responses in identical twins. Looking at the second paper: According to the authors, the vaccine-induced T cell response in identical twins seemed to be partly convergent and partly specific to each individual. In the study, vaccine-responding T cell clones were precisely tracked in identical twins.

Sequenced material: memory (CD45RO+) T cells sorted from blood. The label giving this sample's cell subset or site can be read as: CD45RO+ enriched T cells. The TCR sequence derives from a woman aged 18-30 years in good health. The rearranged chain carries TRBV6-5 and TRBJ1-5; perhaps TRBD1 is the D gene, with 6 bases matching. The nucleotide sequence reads TGTGCCAGCAGTTCACTAACAGGGCTCAATCAGCCCCAGCATTTT. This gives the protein CASSSLTGLNQPQHF.